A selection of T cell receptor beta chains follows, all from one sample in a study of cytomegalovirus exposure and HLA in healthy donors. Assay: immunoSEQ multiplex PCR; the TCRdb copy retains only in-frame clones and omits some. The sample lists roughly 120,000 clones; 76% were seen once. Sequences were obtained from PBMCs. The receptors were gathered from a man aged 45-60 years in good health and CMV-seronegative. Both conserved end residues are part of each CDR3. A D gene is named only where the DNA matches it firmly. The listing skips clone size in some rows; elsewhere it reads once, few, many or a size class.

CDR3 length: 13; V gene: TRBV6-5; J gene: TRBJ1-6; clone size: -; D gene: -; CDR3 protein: CAISTGGRAPLHF; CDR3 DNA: TGTGCCATCTCTACGGGGGGACGGGCACCCCTCCACTTT
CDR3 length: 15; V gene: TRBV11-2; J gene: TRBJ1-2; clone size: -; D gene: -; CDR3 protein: CASSDPQGHNYGYTF; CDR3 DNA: TGTGCCAGCAGCGATCCTCAGGGCCACAACTATGGCTACACCTTC
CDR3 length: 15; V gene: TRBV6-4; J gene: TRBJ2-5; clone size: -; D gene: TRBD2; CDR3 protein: CASSRLAGGVETQYF; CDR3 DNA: TGTGCCAGCAGCCGACTAGCGGGGGGAGTTGAGACCCAGTACTTC
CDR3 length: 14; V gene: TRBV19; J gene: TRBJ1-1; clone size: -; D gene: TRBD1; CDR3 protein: CATRQGPGWTEAFF; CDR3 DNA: TGTGCCACCCGACAGGGCCCTGGGTGGACTGAAGCTTTCTTT
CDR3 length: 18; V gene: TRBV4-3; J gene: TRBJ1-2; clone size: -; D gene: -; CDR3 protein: CASSQEATGTLYPYGYTF; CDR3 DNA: TGCGCCAGCAGCCAAGAGGCAACCGGGACACTCTATCCCTATGGCTACACCTTC
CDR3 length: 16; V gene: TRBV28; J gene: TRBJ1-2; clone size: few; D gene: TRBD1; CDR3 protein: CASRPGQGAPSRGYTF; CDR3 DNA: TGTGCCAGCAGACCGGGACAGGGGGCGCCGAGTAGGGGCTACACCTTC
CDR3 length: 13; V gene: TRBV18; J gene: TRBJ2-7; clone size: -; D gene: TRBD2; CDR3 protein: CASSPRAGDEQYF; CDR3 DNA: TGTGCCAGCTCACCACGGGCGGGGGACGAGCAGTACTTC
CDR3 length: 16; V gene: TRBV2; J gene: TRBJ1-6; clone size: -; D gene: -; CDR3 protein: CASSRGGRSYNSPLHF; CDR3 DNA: TGTGCCAGTTCTAGGGGGGGAAGGTCCTATAATTCACCCCTCCACTTT
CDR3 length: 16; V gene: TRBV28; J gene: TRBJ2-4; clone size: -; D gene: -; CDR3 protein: CASSPPGGSPKNIQYF; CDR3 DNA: TGTGCCAGCAGTCCCCCCGGAGGGAGTCCCAAAAACATTCAGTACTTC
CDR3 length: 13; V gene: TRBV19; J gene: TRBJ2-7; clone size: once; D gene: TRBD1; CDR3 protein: CASSQDRAYEQYF; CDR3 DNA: TGTGCCAGTAGTCAGGACAGGGCCTACGAGCAGTACTTC
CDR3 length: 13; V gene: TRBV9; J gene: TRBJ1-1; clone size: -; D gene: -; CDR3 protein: CASSLGGSTEAFF; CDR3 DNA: TGTGCCAGCAGTTTAGGGGGTAGCACTGAAGCTTTCTTT
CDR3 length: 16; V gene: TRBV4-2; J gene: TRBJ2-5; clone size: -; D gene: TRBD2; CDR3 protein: CASSPISGGFQETQYF; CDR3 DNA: TGTGCCAGCAGCCCGATTAGCGGGGGGTTCCAAGAGACCCAGTACTTC
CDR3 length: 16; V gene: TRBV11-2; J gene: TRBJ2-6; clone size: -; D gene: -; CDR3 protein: CASTRTDSSGANVLTF; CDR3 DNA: TGTGCCAGCACGAGAACGGACAGCTCTGGGGCCAACGTCCTGACTTTC
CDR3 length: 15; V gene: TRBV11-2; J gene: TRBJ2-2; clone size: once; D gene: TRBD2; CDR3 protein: CASSLLTSGTGELFF; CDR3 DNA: TGTGCCAGCAGCCTCTTGACTAGCGGCACCGGGGAGCTGTTTTTT
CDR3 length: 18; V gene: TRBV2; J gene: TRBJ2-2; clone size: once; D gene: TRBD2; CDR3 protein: CASSILAGGLSGTGELFF; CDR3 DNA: TGTGCCAGCAGTATTCTAGCGGGGGGACTCTCGGGCACCGGGGAGCTGTTTTTT
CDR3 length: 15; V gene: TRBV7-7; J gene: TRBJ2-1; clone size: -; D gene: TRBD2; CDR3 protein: CASSPRIAGGYEQFF; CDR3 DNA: TGTGCCAGCAGCCCACGAATAGCGGGGGGTTATGAGCAGTTCTTC
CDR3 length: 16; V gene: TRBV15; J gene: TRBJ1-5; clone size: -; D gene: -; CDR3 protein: CATSSTGTYSNQPQHF; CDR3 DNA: TGTGCCACCAGCAGCACAGGGACGTATAGCAATCAGCCCCAGCATTTT
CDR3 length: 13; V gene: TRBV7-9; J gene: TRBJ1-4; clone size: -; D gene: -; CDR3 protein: CASDAGRYEKLFF; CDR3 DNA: TGTGCCAGCGACGCAGGCCGGTATGAAAAACTGTTTTTT
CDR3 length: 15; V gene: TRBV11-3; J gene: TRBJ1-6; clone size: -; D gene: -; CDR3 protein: CASTRRGGRDSPLHF; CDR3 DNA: TGTGCCAGTACCCGCCGGGGGGGGCGGGATTCGCCCCTCCACTTT
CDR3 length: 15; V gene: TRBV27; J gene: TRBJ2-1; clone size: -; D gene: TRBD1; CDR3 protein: CASSFGTGVYNEQFF; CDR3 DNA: TGTGCCAGCAGTTTTGGTACAGGGGTGTACAATGAGCAGTTCTTC
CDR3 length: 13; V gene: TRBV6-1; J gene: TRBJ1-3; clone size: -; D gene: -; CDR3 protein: CASGLDSGNTIYF; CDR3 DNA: TGTGCCAGCGGGTTGGACAGCGGAAACACCATATATTTT
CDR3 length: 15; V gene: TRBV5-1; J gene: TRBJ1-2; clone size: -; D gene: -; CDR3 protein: CASSLAGRENYGYTF; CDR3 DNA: TGCGCCAGCAGCCTAGCAGGGAGGGAGAACTATGGCTACACCTTC
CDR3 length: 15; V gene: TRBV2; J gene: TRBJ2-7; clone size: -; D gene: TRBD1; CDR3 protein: CASRGDRGGRYEQYF; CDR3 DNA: TGTGCCAGCAGAGGTGACAGGGGAGGAAGGTACGAGCAGTACTTC
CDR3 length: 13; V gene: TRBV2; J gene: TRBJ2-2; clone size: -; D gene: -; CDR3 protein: CASGLRGDGELFF; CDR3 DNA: TGTGCCAGCGGACTTCGGGGAGACGGGGAGCTGTTTTTT
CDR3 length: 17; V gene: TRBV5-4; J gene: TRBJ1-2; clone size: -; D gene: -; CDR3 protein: CASSLEGREDGSYGYTF; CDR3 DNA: TGTGCCAGCAGCTTGGAAGGCCGGGAGGATGGTTCTTATGGCTACACCTTC
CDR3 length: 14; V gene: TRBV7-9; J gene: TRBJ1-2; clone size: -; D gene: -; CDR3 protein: CASSPEDRKYGYTF; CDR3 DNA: TGTGCCAGCAGCCCGGAGGACAGAAAATATGGCTACACCTTC
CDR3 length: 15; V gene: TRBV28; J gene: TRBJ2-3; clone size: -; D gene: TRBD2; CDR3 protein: CASSYLSGGADTQYF; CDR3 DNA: TGTGCCAGCAGTTACTTAAGCGGGGGGGCAGATACGCAGTATTTT
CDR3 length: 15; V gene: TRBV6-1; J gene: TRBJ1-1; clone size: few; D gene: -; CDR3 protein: CASSAQKGGNTEAFF; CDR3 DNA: TGTGCCAGCAGTGCCCAAAAAGGGGGGAACACTGAAGCTTTCTTT
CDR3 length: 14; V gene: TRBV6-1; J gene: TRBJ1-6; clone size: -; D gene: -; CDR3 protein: CASKSAAGNSPLHF; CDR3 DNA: TGTGCCAGCAAAAGCGCCGCGGGGAATTCACCCCTCCACTTT
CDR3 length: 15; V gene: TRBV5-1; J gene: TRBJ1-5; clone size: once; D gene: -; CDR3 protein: CASSEFGHSNQPQHF; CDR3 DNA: TGCGCCAGCAGCGAGTTTGGACATAGCAATCAGCCCCAACATTTT
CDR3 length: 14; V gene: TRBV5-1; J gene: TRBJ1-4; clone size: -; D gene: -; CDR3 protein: CASSPESGQEKLFF; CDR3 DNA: TGCGCCAGCAGCCCGGAATCTGGGCAGGAAAAACTGTTTTTT
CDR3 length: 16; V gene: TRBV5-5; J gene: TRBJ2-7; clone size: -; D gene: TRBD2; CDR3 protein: CASSLLRDYYPDEQYF; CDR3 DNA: TGTGCCAGCAGCCTCCTCCGGGACTACTATCCCGACGAGCAGTACTTC
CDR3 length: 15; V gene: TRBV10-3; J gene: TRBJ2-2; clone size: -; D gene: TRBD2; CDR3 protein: CAIRTGGGGTGELFF; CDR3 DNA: TGTGCCATCAGGACCGGGGGGGGAGGCACCGGGGAGCTGTTTTTT
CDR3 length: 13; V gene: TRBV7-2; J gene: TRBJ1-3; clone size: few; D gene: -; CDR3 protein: CASSLDTGNTIYF; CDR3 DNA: TGTGCCAGCAGCCTGGACACTGGAAACACCATATATTTT
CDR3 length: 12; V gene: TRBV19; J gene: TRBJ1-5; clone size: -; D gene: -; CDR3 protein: CASTVGGRPQHF; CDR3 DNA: TGTGCCAGTACGGTAGGCGGTCGGCCCCAGCATTTT
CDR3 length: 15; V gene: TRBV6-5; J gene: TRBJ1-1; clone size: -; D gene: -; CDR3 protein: CASSYSIDSRSEAFF; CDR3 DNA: TGTGCCAGCAGTTACTCGATTGACAGCAGGTCTGAAGCTTTCTTT